This TCR beta chain emerged from a study of regulatory T cells in long-lasting Graves disease. This clonotype was counted ten times or more. Its target is unknown. Arm-PCR of CDR3 regions and iRepertoire HTBI primers were the basis on which TCR beta libraries were built. One entry per CDR3 protein, called by TCRdb with MiXCR from the multiplex PCR reads. The data show around 250,000 distinct CDR3 sequences, about 17% seen once. Study-level findings and limits: Persistent disease preferred TRBV28, TRBJ1-2 and TRBJ2-5; new disease, TRBV20-1 and TRBJ2-1. Persistent Graves' patients showed a TCR diversity that was lower than that of newly diagnosed ones.

The time point was: newly diagnosed GD, antithyroid drugs for less than 3 months. PBMC-derived RNA was used for the TCR library. Into tubes containing EDTA, approximately 9 milliliters of peripheral blood were drawn. V shed 3 bases, J shed 4 bases, and the junction held 7 bases outside the gene matches. Germline lookup yields CDR1 MNHNS and CDR2 SASEGT. This CDR3 is built from 15 residues. The sample was also linked to a second study, of T cells in Graves' hyperthyroidism and ophthalmopathy. That paper adds: Diagnosis of hyperthyroidism was new in patients aged 18 to 65, and its duration was under 2 months.

The source material was peripheral blood mononuclear cells (PBMCs), sampled at new diagnosis, from a patient treated with antithyroid drugs. This chain connects TRBV6-1 to TRBJ1-1, with 8 bases that match TRBD1. The receptor was derived from a woman aged 25-40 years with Graves disease. The CDR3 nucleotides read TGTGCCAGCAGTGAGGCAGGGGGCTATGGCACTGAAGCTTTCTTT. Residues: CASSEAGGYGTEAFF.